Shown below are 29 T cell receptor beta chains from a single sample sequenced in a study of cytomegalovirus exposure and HLA in healthy donors. Researchers ran the PCR with 60 Vbeta and 13 Jbeta primers. TCRdb's copy holds only in-frame clones and misses some; the assay was immunoSEQ multiplex PCR. The sample records some 140,000 clones, 70% to 80% being singletons. The sequenced sample consisted of PBMCs. The receptors here all came from a woman aged 45-59 years in good health and CMV-seropositive.

V gene TRBV30 combines with J gene TRBJ1-2; TRBD1 is a possible D gene (6 bases). The CDR3 covers 13 residues. The germline V and J ends were trimmed by 0 bases and 8 bases, with 13 bases remaining between them. Germline V gives CDR1 GTSNPN, CDR2 SVGIG (reference sequence). CDR3 sequence reads: CAWSVVQGVGYTF. The DNA of the CDR3 is TGTGCCTGGAGTGTAGTACAGGGAGTAGGCTACACCTTC.

CDR3 protein: CSVGEGETQYF. CDR3 DNA: TGCAGCGTGGGGGAGGGGGAGACCCAGTACTTC. This chain connects TRBV29-1 to TRBJ2-5; TRBD2 matches at 7 bases. The CDR3 totals 11 residues. Germline lookup yields CDR1 SQVTM and CDR2 ANQGSEA. Trimming took 6 bases from V and 5 from J; bases not matched to a gene: 3.

V is TRBV28 and J is TRBJ1-2, with a tentative D call TRBD1 (5 bases). Trimming shortened V by 2 bases and J by 6 bases, and 19 bases separated the two germline ends. The CDR3 loop spans 16 amino acids. CDR1 MDHEN and CDR2 SYDVKM come from the germline V gene. CDR3 in amino acids: CASSLPPALRVDGYTF. Here the CDR3 DNA reads TGTGCCAGCAGTTTACCCCCCGCTCTCAGGGTTGATGGCTACACCTTC.

V and J are TRBV7-6 and TRBJ2-5, with TRBD2 matching 7 bases. The CDR3 length is 13 residues. V dropped 8 bases and J dropped 4; count of bases not matched to a gene: 7. Germline CDR1 is SGHVS and CDR2 is FNYEAQ. This CDR3 reads CASHGSSGETQYF. CDR3 bases: TGTGCCAGCCATGGGTCTAGCGGAGAGACCCAGTACTTC.

This chain uses TRBV5-1 with TRBJ2-1; 7 bases match TRBD1. Trimming took 2 bases from V and 6 from J; bases not matched to a gene: 11. The germline gives CDR1 SGHRS, CDR2 YFSETQ. The CDR3 consists of 16 residues. The DNA for the CDR3 is TGCGCCAGCAGCTTTGGCTACAGGGGAAGTGGCAATGAGCAGTTCTTC. Translated, it gives CASSFGYRGSGNEQFF.

This sequence joins TRBV28 and TRBJ2-3, with a possible D match to TRBD2 (6 bases). Trimming stripped 3 bases from V and 2 bases from J, with 12 bases between. From germline, CDR1 is MDHEN and CDR2 SYDVKM. This CDR3 contains 15 residues. In DNA form, the CDR3 reads TGTGCCAGCAGTTTGCTGAGGGGACTCACAGATACGCAGTATTTT. Translating gives CASSLLRGLTDTQYF.

The genes are TRBV2 and TRBJ1-4; 7 bases match TRBD1. Per the germline V gene, CDR1 is SNHLY and CDR2 is FYNNEI. Losses at the gene ends were 6 bases for V and 7 bases for J; bases not matched to a gene: 5. CDR3 size: 13 residues. The CDR3 DNA is TGTGCCAGCAGCAGGGGGACGGGTGAAAAACTGTTTTTT. Translated: CASSRGTGEKLFF.

The V gene is TRBV27, the J gene TRBJ2-3, with D perhaps matching TRBD2 (6 bases). Trimming left V 2 bases short and J 4 bases short, with 10 bases between. Germline values: CDR1 MNHEY, CDR2 SMNVEV (reference sequence). The CDR3 is made up of 14 amino acids. CDR3 in DNA: TGTGCCAGCAGTTTAACTAGCTTCGCAGATACGCAGTATTTT. This translates into CASSLTSFADTQYF.

The CDR3 reads CASSLVAGSVYNEQFF. CDR3 in DNA: TGTGCCAGCAGCTTGGTCGCAGGGTCTGTCTACAATGAGCAGTTCTTC. V usage is TRBV5-6 and J usage is TRBJ2-1; a possible D gene is TRBD1 (5 bases). The V gene lost 0 bases and the J gene lost 3 bases, with 13 bases spanning the gap. The germline gives CDR1 SGHDT, CDR2 YYEEEE. CDR3 length equals 16 residues.

The chain uses TRBV4-3 and TRBJ2-5; the match to TRBD1 covers 10 bases. The V gene's germline CDR1 is LGHNA and CDR2 YSLEER. V was clipped by 4 bases and J by 4 bases; unmatched bases: 0. CDR3 length equals 13 residues. CDR3 sequence reads: CASSRDRGETQYF. The CDR3 DNA reads as TGCGCCAGCAGCCGGGACAGGGGAGAGACCCAGTACTTC.

This rearrangement joins TRBV4-2 to TRBJ2-7, with D possibly matching TRBD2 (6 bases). This CDR3 spans 15 amino acids. Germline V CDR1 and CDR2: LGHNA, YNFKEQ. Trimming cost V 1 base and J 5 bases, with 15 bases left between them. The CDR3 coding sequence is TGTGCCAGCAGCCAAGGGGTTGGGGGGTCTAACGAGCAGTACTTC. It yields the protein CASSQGVGGSNEQYF.

The chain carries TRBV6-4 and TRBJ2-3; TRBD2 agrees at 14 bases. This CDR3 contains 13 residues. CDR1 is MRHNA, CDR2 SNTAGT, per germline. The trim removed 4 bases at V and 10 bases at J, leaving 1 base unmatched. The CDR3 bases are TGTGCCAGCAGTGGGACTAGCGGGGGGTCGCAGTATTTT. Encoded protein: CASSGTSGGSQYF.

CDR3 amino acids: CSVTASSSYEQYF. The DNA of the CDR3 is TGCAGCGTGACCGCATCCTCTAGCTACGAGCAGTACTTC. The V call is TRBV29-1, the J call TRBJ2-7; D ambiguous. Germline CDR1 is SQVTM and CDR2 is ANQGSEA. Trimming cost V 6 bases and J 3 bases, with 15 bases left between them. The CDR3 is made up of 13 amino acids.

The chain uses TRBV2 and TRBJ1-1; D possibly corresponds to TRBD1 (5 bases). Germline V lookup: CDR1 SNHLY, CDR2 FYNNEI. Between the trimmed V and J ends, which lost 6 bases and 1 base, there was a span of 9 bases. The CDR3 covers 13 residues. CDR3 nucleotides: TGTGCCAGCAGCTTACAGGAGAACACTGAAGCTTTCTTT. It translates to CASSLQENTEAFF.

In this sample, this clone turned up a few times. The chain employs TRBV5-1 and TRBJ1-5; 9 bases are a match to TRBD1. Trimming removed 0 bases from V and 6 bases from J; junction bases left unmatched: 4. Looked up from germline, CDR1 is SGHRS and CDR2 is YFSETQ. This CDR3 spans 15 amino acids. The CDR3 loop is CASSLEGTGTQPQHF. CDR3 sequence (DNA): TGCGCCAGCAGCTTGGAGGGGACAGGGACTCAGCCCCAGCATTTT.

In this sample, this clone turned up a few times. The chain links TRBV6-1 to TRBJ1-3; D unresolved. Germline values: CDR1 MNHNS, CDR2 SASEGT. Trimming took 3 bases from V and 1 from J, leaving 4 bases between them. This CDR3 contains 13 residues. The CDR3 here is CASSEQSGNTIYF. The CDR3 DNA reads TGTGCCAGCAGTGAGCAGTCTGGAAACACCATATATTTT.

V gene TRBV23-1 combines with J gene TRBJ2-6, with D perhaps TRBD1 (6 bases). TRBV23-1 is an ORF, and what it does is uncertain. The CDR3 is 15 residues long. With 4 bases removed from V and 2 bases from J, the gap between germline ends came to 9 bases. The CDR3 DNA reads TGCGCCAGCAGTCCCAGGGGTACTGGGGCCAACGTCCTGACTTTC. Its translation: CASSPRGTGANVLTF.

The CDR3 bases are TGTGCCAGCAGCGAGACTAGCGGGGAAGGGGAGACCCAGTACTTC. It specifies CASSETSGEGETQYF. V gene TRBV7-2 combines with J gene TRBJ2-5; TRBD2 matches at 11 bases. The CDR3 runs 15 residues. Germline V lookup: CDR1 SGHTA, CDR2 FQGNSA. J lost 5 bases, V lost 5 bases, and 7 bases had no gene match.

The gene calls are TRBV11-2 and TRBJ2-5, with a possible D match to TRBD1 (5 bases). Germline V gene lookup returns CDR1 SGHAT and CDR2 FQNNGV. This CDR3 region has 14 residues. The V and J ends lost 0 bases and 5 bases respectively, with 10 bases between them. This chain's CDR3 is CASSLDQGMETQYF. The CDR3 DNA follows: TGTGCCAGCAGCTTAGACCAGGGAATGGAGACCCAGTACTTC.

This clone has a handful of counts. The chain uses TRBV30 and TRBJ2-1, with 12 bases that match TRBD2. J gave up 6 bases and V 0 bases, and 3 bases lay outside the gene matches. Per the germline V gene, CDR1 is GTSNPN and CDR2 is SVGIG (reference sequence). This CDR3 has 15 residues. CDR3 sequence (DNA): TGTGCCTGGAGTGTAACTAGCGGGGGGCCCAATGAGCAGTTCTTC. Translated, it gives CAWSVTSGGPNEQFF. Full variable domain (outside the CDR3, taken from reference TRBV30 and TRBJ2-1): SQTIHQWPATLVQPVGSPLSLECTVEGTSNPNLYWYRQAAGRGLQLLFYSVGIGQISSEVPQNLSASRPQDRQFILSSKKLLLSDSGFYLCAWSVTSGGPNEQFFGPGTRLTVL.

The chain recombines TRBV20-1 with TRBJ2-1; D remains unclear. The CDR3 totals 10 residues. CDR1 and CDR2 (germline): DFQATT, SNEGSKA (reference sequence). The CDR3 DNA sequence: TGCAGCCCCACTGGCAATGAGCAGTTCTTC. As protein: CSPTGNEQFF.

DNA for the CDR3: TGTGCTAGTGGTTTGCCTTTGACAGGCGAAGCTTTCTTT. Amino acids: CASGLPLTGEAFF. The chain joins TRBV12-5 to TRBJ1-1; D perhaps matches TRBD1 (6 bases). Per germline, CDR1 LGHNT and CDR2 FRNRAP. The CDR3 has 13 residues. Trimming left V 2 bases short and J 8 bases short, with 12 bases between.

The rearrangement links TRBV19 to TRBJ2-6; 11 bases fit TRBD2. CDR1 and CDR2 (germline): LNHDA, SQIVND (reference sequence). Unmatched junction bases numbered 10, after V lost 6 bases and J lost 0 bases. The CDR3 covers 19 residues. The CDR3 loop reads CASSYSGLAGFSGANVLTF. The CDR3 coding sequence is TGTGCCAGTAGCTACTCAGGACTAGCGGGTTTCTCTGGGGCCAACGTCCTGACTTTC. The entire variable domain, with the rest obtained from reference TRBV19 and TRBJ2-6, is as follows: DGGITQSPKYLFRKEGQNVTLSCEQNLNHDAMYWYRQDPGQGLRLIYYSQIVNDFQKGDIAEGYSVSREKKESFPLTVTSAQKNPTAFYLCASSYSGLAGFSGANVLTFGAGSRLTVL.

V is TRBV7-8 and J is TRBJ1-4; D unclear. Trimming removed 2 bases from V and 5 bases from J, with 6 bases in between. CDR3 length equals 13 residues. CDR1 is SGHVS and CDR2 is FQNEAQ in the germline V gene. The CDR3 spells CASSLHSNEKLFF. The CDR3 nucleotides read TGTGCCAGCAGCTTACACAGCAATGAAAAACTGTTTTTT.

The chain carries TRBV19 and TRBJ1-1; tentative D call: TRBD1 (5 bases). The V and J ends lost 4 bases and 4 bases respectively, with 13 bases between them. Germline lookup yields CDR1 LNHDA and CDR2 SQIVND (reference sequence). This CDR3 region has 14 residues. CDR3 in DNA: TGTGCCAGTAGTAACCAGGGAAGCCGCACTGAAGCTTTCTTT. Protein sequence: CASSNQGSRTEAFF.

This chain connects TRBV19 to TRBJ2-1; 9 nucleotides line up with TRBD1. This CDR3 comprises 15 residues. Trimming at V came to 2 bases and at J to 8 bases, leaving 7 bases not matched to a gene. Germline V lookup: CDR1 LNHDA, CDR2 SQIVND (reference sequence). This CDR3 is CASSIWDRANDEQFF. For the CDR3, the DNA is TGTGCCAGTAGTATATGGGACAGGGCTAATGATGAGCAGTTCTTC. The variable domain in full, completed from reference TRBV19 and TRBJ2-1, reads DGGITQSPKYLFRKEGQNVTLSCEQNLNHDAMYWYRQDPGQGLRLIYYSQIVNDFQKGDIAEGYSVSREKKESFPLTVTSAQKNPTAFYLCASSIWDRANDEQFFGPGTRLTVL.

This clone showed up just a few times. The gene calls are TRBV4-1 and TRBJ1-2, with TRBD1 matching over 11 bases. J was trimmed by 5 bases and V by 6 bases; bases with no gene match: 8. Per the germline V gene, CDR1 is MGHRA and CDR2 is YSYEKL. The length of the CDR3 is 15 residues. The CDR3 reads CASRLSGTGGYGYTF. The DNA of the CDR3 is TGCGCCAGCAGACTCTCCGGGACAGGGGGTTATGGCTACACCTTC.

Turning to this clone: The same CDR3 arises from other DNA sequences in this sample as well. The rearrangement uses TRBV18 and TRBJ1-1, with D perhaps TRBD1 (5 bases). This CDR3 is built from 12 residues. Germline CDR1 KGHSH, CDR2 LQKENI. The germline V and J ends were trimmed by 3 bases and 8 bases, with 10 bases remaining between them. CDR3 coding DNA: TGTGCCAGCTCACCCGGGGGGGTAGAAGCTTTCTTT. Amino acids: CASSPGGVEAFF.

This clone has ten or more counts. The chain recombines TRBV11-2 with TRBJ1-5; no reliable D call. Germline CDR1 reads SGHAT; CDR2 reads FQNNGV. The CDR3 extends over 14 amino acids. V shed 0 bases and J shed 7 bases, with 10 bases lying between them. CDR3 nucleotides: TGTGCCAGCAGCTTAGAGTGGACGGGGCAGCCCCAGCATTTT. This sequence encodes CASSLEWTGQPQHF.